This TCR beta chain was observed in a study of cytomegalovirus exposure and HLA in healthy donors. Study-wide background: Some 85 million unique TCRs, all from HLA-typed donors, were included in an early release of the data. General study points: In a later analysis, donors in an Asian-associated ancestry cluster reportedly had fewer N-insertions in productive TCRs than the cohort mean. Sequences of the TCR beta chain were said to predict the HLA-A and HLA-B alleles of most subjects accurately. Association of a missense DCLRE1C variant with TCR beta V- and J-gene trimming was reported in a later analysis.

The CDR3 sequence is 14 residues long. The V gene's germline CDR1 is GTSNPN and CDR2 SVGIG (reference sequence). Trimming cost V 2 bases and J 2 bases, with 12 bases left between them. The PCR made use of 60 Vbeta and 13 Jbeta primers. Here immunoSEQ multiplex PCR was the method, and the copy in TCRdb shows in-frame clones only, minus some. The top ten clones hold about 5.2% of a sample with about 150,000 clones, over 75% of them seen once. Points on this clone: The target antigen is unknown.

The chain couples TRBV30 to TRBJ1-2, with unresolved D. The sample taken for sequencing was PBMCs. This TCR came from a man aged 30 to 39 in good health and CMV-seropositive. This CDR3 is CAWSPGSQNYGYTF. CDR3 nucleotide sequence: TGTGCCTGGAGTCCAGGTTCACAGAACTATGGCTACACCTTC.